Listed here is a single TCR beta chain. This record belongs to a study of shared clonotypes between healthy human individuals. Whole-study context: Donors had three CD4 naive, three CD4 memory, two CD8 naive and one CD8 memory plate apiece.

The CDR3 contains 16 residues. Germline CDR1 reads SGHTS; CDR2 reads YDEGEE. V lost 2 bases, J lost 4 bases, and 16 bases lay in between. Every contributor of samples was a Caucasian grown-up residing in Nashville, Tennessee. Once extracted for a subset, genomic DNA was divided evenly among several immunoSEQ plates. Using immunoSEQ multiplex PCR, the repertoire was profiled, and TCRdb retains in-frame clones only, with some absent. The table includes roughly 500,000 clones, 90% to 96% detected once. This chain joins TRBV5-8 and TRBJ2-1; D gene unclear. This TCR was recovered from a woman between 25 and 40 years old in good health. The specimen was naive CD4+ T cells sorted from blood. Subset in this sample: CD45RA+ positively selected. CDR3 DNA sequence: TGTGCCAGCAGCTTCGGGTATAGCCCCAGGTACAATGAGCAGTTCTTC. Translating gives CASSFGYSPRYNEQFF.